This entry lists 21 T cell receptor beta chains sequenced from one sample in a study of T-cell reconstitution after alpha-beta-depleted transplantation in children. Unique molecular identifiers were incorporated during preparation of the TCRbeta library. Via MiXCR, TCRdb re-called the PCR reads, giving one row per CDR3 protein. The sample lists 200,000 or so distinct CDR3 sequences; 6.3% were seen once. The sequencing here drew on PBMCs, taken before TCRalphabeta/CD19-depleted stem cell transplant. These receptors all stem from a girl under three years old with combined immunodeficiency, due to receive a stem cell transplant.

This clonotype has at least ten counts. The chain recombines TRBV21-1 with TRBJ2-7; TRBD1 reflects the table's D call only, with no check against the DNA. TRBV21-1 is recorded as a pseudogene. The CDR3 spans 14 residues. For the CDR3, the DNA is TGTGCCAGCCAAAACAGGGAAGCATTATACGAGCAGTACTTC. This translates into CASQNREALYEQYF.

This clonotype came up a few times. The chain links TRBV20-1 to TRBJ2-7; 10 nucleotides line up with TRBD2. The CDR3 loop spans 16 amino acids. Unmatched junction bases numbered 7, after V lost 1 base and J lost 1 base. The germline gives CDR1 DFQATT, CDR2 SNEGSKA (reference sequence). The CDR3 region is CSARGTGTSVSYEQYF. CDR3 coding DNA: TGCAGTGCTAGAGGAACCGGGACTAGCGTTTCCTACGAGCAGTACTTC.

In its sample, this clonotype was seen many times. V gene TRBV5-4 combines with J gene TRBJ1-5; weak D call: TRBD1 (5 bases). From germline, CDR1 is SGHNT and CDR2 YYREEE (reference sequence). The germline V and J ends were trimmed by 4 bases and 6 bases, with 14 bases remaining between them. CDR3 length: 14 residues. In DNA, the CDR3 is TGTGCCAGCAGCCGGGCAGGGCTGGGTCAGCCCCAGCATTTT. Amino acids: CASSRAGLGQPQHF.

This clonotype has ten or more counts. V usage is TRBV20-1 and J usage is TRBJ2-7; D is uncertain. In germline, CDR1 is DFQATT, CDR2 SNEGSKA (reference sequence). The CDR3 has 14 amino acids. V was clipped by 3 bases and J by 0 bases, with 12 bases between them. The CDR3 sequence: CSASYSSLSYEQYF. CDR3 coding DNA: TGCAGTGCTAGTTACAGCTCCCTCTCCTACGAGCAGTACTTC.

This clonotype was recorded at least ten times. V is TRBV12-3 or TRBV12-4 and J is TRBJ2-6; D not certain. The CDR3 sequence is 15 residues long. Trimming took 1 base from V and 1 from J, leaving 5 bases between them. CDR3 amino acids: CASSLGGSGANVLTF. The CDR3 nucleotides read TGTGCCAGCAGTTTAGGGGGTTCTGGGGCCAACGTCCTGACTTTC.

Worth noting for this clonotype: A much larger clone differs from this one at a single base, so this may be a read error. The rearrangement joins TRBV12-3 or TRBV12-4 to TRBJ2-2; unclear D gene. The germline V and J ends were trimmed by 6 bases and 4 bases, with 9 bases remaining between them. The CDR3 sequence is 13 residues long. Here the CDR3 DNA reads TGTGCCAGCAGCCATACAGCCACCGGGGAGCTGTTTTTT. Translating it yields CASSHTATGELFF.

This clonotype was seen ten or more times. The CDR3 sequence is CASSPELYGYTF. DNA for the CDR3: TGTGCCAGCAGTCCCGAGTTGTATGGCTACACCTTC. This sequence joins TRBV12-3 or TRBV12-4 and TRBJ1-2; no definite D call. With 5 bases removed from V and 5 bases from J, the gap between germline ends came to 9 bases. The CDR3 covers 12 residues.

This clonotype has ten or more counts. V gene TRBV20-1 combines with J gene TRBJ1-4; D is unclear. The CDR3 contains 11 residues. Trimming removed 6 bases from V and 4 bases from J, with 6 bases in between. Germline V gene sequence: CDR1 DFQATT, CDR2 SNEGSKA (reference sequence). The CDR3 loop is CSADINEKLFF. DNA of the CDR3: TGCAGTGCCGATATTAATGAAAAACTGTTTTTT.

A word on this clonotype: A clone one base away is much larger, so this may be a read error. Given the absence of the conserved phenylalanine or tryptophan at the CDR3 end, a read error is likely. The rearrangement joins TRBV20-1 to TRBJ1-2; D gene uncertain. V dropped 1 base and J dropped 2 bases, with 5 bases sitting between them. The germline V gene encodes CDR1 DFQATT and CDR2 SNEGSKA (reference sequence). The CDR3 totals 12 residues. CDR3 region: CSARVGNYGYTY. The CDR3 DNA follows: TGCAGTGCTAGAGTAGGGAACTATGGCTACACCTAC.

This clonotype was observed many times. J is TRBJ2-5 and V is TRBV21-1; the DNA was not compared with TRBD1, the D call given in the table. TRBV21-1 represents a pseudogene. This CDR3 is 16 amino acids long. In DNA, the CDR3 is TGTGCCAGCAGCAAGGGCGACATAGACAAACAAGAGACCCAGTACTTC. It translates to CASSKGDIDKQETQYF.

This clonotype was seen at least ten times. V usage is TRBV29-1 and J usage is TRBJ2-2, with a possible D match to TRBD1 (6 bases). V dropped 6 bases and J dropped 3 bases, with 11 bases sitting between them. Germline values: CDR1 SQVTM, CDR2 ANQGSEA. CDR3 length: 13 amino acids. In nucleotides, the CDR3 is TGCAGCGTCGAAAAGGGGGACACCGGGGAGCTGTTTTTT. Protein product: CSVEKGDTGELFF.

This clonotype showed up many times. The CDR3: CASSPGAGTQYF. The CDR3, as DNA: TGTGCCAGTTCGCCGGGGGCGGGGACCCAGTACTTC. V usage is TRBV6-5 and J usage is TRBJ2-5, with D perhaps TRBD1 or TRBD2 (6 bases each). Trimming removed 9 bases from V and 7 bases from J, with 15 bases in between. Looked up from germline, CDR1 is MNHEY and CDR2 is SVGAGI. The CDR3 has 12 residues.

This clonotype was recorded at least ten times. In DNA, the CDR3 is TGTGCCAGCAGCTCTACAGGGGGCTTGGAGACCCAGTACTTC. Protein sequence: CASSSTGGLETQYF. The chain recombines TRBV12-1 with TRBJ2-5; the table calls TRBD1, which could not be checked here. TRBV12-1 is termed a pseudogene. This CDR3 has 14 amino acids.

A few counts support this clonotype. The CDR3 region has the DNA TGCAGCGTCAGTACGACTGGTGGACAGGGGGGGGTATACGAGCAGTACTTC. It codes for CSVSTTGGQGGVYEQYF. The chain recombines TRBV29-1 with TRBJ2-7; 10 bases line up with TRBD1. Per the germline V gene, CDR1 is SQVTM and CDR2 is ANQGSEA. This CDR3 contains 17 residues. V shed 6 bases, J shed 4 bases, and the junction held 18 bases outside the gene matches.

This clonotype was observed at least ten times. The rearrangement uses TRBV29-1 and TRBJ2-5; 7 bases line up with TRBD1. Germline CDR1 reads SQVTM; CDR2 reads ANQGSEA. The CDR3 has 17 amino acids. J was trimmed by 4 bases and V by 6 bases; bases with no gene match: 20. The chain's CDR3 is CSVGPIIDRVHGETQYF. For the CDR3, the DNA is TGCAGCGTAGGACCAATAATTGACAGGGTTCATGGAGAGACCCAGTACTTC.

This clonotype was counted ten times or more. The CDR3 is CASSPGGQFF. The CDR3 DNA is TGTGCCAGCAGCCCCGGGGGGCAGTTCTTC. This chain uses TRBV7-9 with TRBJ2-1, with D perhaps matching TRBD2 (6 bases). V lost 5 bases, J lost 12 bases, and 8 bases lay in between. Germline lookup yields CDR1 SEHNR and CDR2 FQNEAQ (reference sequence). The CDR3 runs to 10 residues.

This clonotype was counted ten times or more. This sequence joins TRBV28 and TRBJ2-5; possibly TRBD1 for D (6 bases). The CDR3 is 14 residues long. The V and J ends lost 2 bases and 4 bases respectively, with 11 bases between them. Germline V gene data show CDR1 as MDHEN and CDR2 as SYDVKM. The CDR3 is CASSLGGRVETQYF. In DNA form, the CDR3 reads TGTGCCAGCAGTTTAGGGGGCAGGGTAGAGACCCAGTACTTC.

Ten or more counts support this clonotype. The rearrangement joins TRBV29-1 to TRBJ2-3; weak D call: TRBD2 (5 bases). V was cut by 4 bases and J by 6 bases, with 29 bases left in between. This CDR3 is 18 amino acids long. Looked up from germline, CDR1 is SQVTM and CDR2 is ANQGSEA. CDR3 in amino acids: CSVGGRMRGGVHRDTQYF. In DNA form, the CDR3 reads TGCAGCGTTGGGGGTCGGATGCGAGGAGGTGTCCATCGGGATACGCAGTATTTT.

This clonotype was counted many times. V gene TRBV12-3 or TRBV12-4 combines with J gene TRBJ1-5, with TRBD1 matching over 7 bases. Trimming took 5 bases from V and 0 from J; bases not matched to a gene: 7. The CDR3 spans 16 residues. CDR3 bases: TGTGCCAGCAGTCCGACAGGGAAGTTTAGCAATCAGCCCCAGCATTTT. Residues: CASSPTGKFSNQPQHF.

This sequence joins TRBV11-1 and TRBJ2-5, with D perhaps matching TRBD1 or TRBD2 (5 bases each). Deletions cut 2 bases from V and 4 bases from J, with 11 bases between. CDR1 and CDR2 (germline): SGHAT, FQDESV (reference sequence). The CDR3 is 14 amino acids. For the CDR3, the DNA is TGTGCCAGCAGCTTATTTGAGGGACGAGAGACCCAGTACTTC. It specifies CASSLFEGRETQYF.

This clonotype was seen many times. The chain recombines TRBV6-5 with TRBJ1-2; D may be TRBD1 (5 bases). Germline loops: CDR1 MNHEY, CDR2 SVGAGI. This CDR3 contains 15 residues. Deletions cut 8 bases from V and 5 bases from J, with 21 bases between. The DNA for the CDR3 is TGTGCCAGCTCCGCGATAAGGGGCGAGGGATATGGCTACACCTTC. It is translated as CASSAIRGEGYGYTF.